This TCR beta chain originates from a study of OX40 agonist ivuxolimab in advanced cancers. At the level of the study: Allowance was made for prior anti-PD-1, anti-PD-L1 or anti-CTLA-4 therapy, and 40% to 45% had some. Study-level points and caveats: Expanded clones were, on average, more numerous in CD8+ T cells than in CD4+.

This CDR3 is built from 16 residues. Per the germline V gene, CDR1 is SGHRS and CDR2 is YFSETQ. V dropped 3 bases and J dropped 0; count of bases not matched to a gene: 4. Researchers took blood at baseline, on cycle 4 day 1, and on cycle 7 day 1. Generated by immunoSEQ multiplex PCR, the TCRdb table keeps only in-frame clones and is missing some. Here the sample spans 50,000 to 55,000 clones, 81% being singletons. About this clone itself: Its target is unknown.

This clonotype originated in an adult with an advanced solid tumor such as melanoma, head and neck, liver or kidney cancer. This rearrangement joins TRBV5-1 to TRBJ2-2; 8 positions match TRBD1. The sequencing here drew on CD4+ or CD8+ T cells sorted from blood, taken in a trial of the OX40 agonist ivuxolimab. The CDR3 spells CASSWTGTSNTGELFF. In DNA form, the CDR3 reads TGCGCCAGCAGCTGGACAGGGACTTCGAACACCGGGGAGCTGTTTTTT.